The sequence of this T cell receptor beta chain was determined in a study of glioma-infiltrating T cells. Study-level findings and limits: CDR3 overlap between tissue and blood was very small.

The iRepertoire nested amplicon-rescue multiplex PCR amplified TCR alpha and beta CDR3s from RNA. Tissue mRNA or PBMC total RNA, about 95-450 ng, went into one-step reverse transcription and amplification. TCRdb recomputed calls from the multiplex PCR reads with MiXCR, one row per CDR3 protein. The top ten hold 44% of the sample, which has around 100,000 distinct CDR3 sequences, around 29% seen once. A note on this clonotype: Its specificity is not known. A much larger clone is a single base away; this may be a read error.

The CDR3 covers 14 residues. The V gene end was trimmed by 7 bases and the J gene end by 7 bases; junction bases not matched to a gene: 10. Germline V gene data show CDR1 as MNHNS and CDR2 as SASEGT. This sequence joins TRBV6-1 and TRBJ1-5, with 7 bases fitting TRBD1. The receptor was isolated from a human donor with low-grade glioma or glioblastoma, undergoing nonglioma brain surgery, or in good health (not recorded which). The sequenced sample consisted of glioma tissue, nonneoplastic brain tissue, or PBMCs (not recorded which). CDR3 coding DNA: TGTGCCAGCATGCTCCTCGGGGACAGACAGCCCCAGCATTTT. Translating it yields CASMLLGDRQPQHF.